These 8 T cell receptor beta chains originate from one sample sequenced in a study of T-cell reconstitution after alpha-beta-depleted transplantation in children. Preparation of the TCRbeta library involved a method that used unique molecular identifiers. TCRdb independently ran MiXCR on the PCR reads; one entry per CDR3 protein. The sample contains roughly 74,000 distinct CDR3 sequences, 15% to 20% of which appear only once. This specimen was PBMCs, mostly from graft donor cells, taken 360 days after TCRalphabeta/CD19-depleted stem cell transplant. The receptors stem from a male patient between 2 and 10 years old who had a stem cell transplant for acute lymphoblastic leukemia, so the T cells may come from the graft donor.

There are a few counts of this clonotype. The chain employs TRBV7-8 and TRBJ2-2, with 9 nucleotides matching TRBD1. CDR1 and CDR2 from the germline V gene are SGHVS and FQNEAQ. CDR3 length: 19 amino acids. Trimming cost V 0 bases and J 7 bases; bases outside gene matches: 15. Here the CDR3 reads CASSLAVGGTGGKSGELFF. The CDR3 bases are TGTGCCAGCAGCTTAGCGGTTGGGGGTACAGGGGGCAAGAGCGGGGAGCTGTTTTTT.

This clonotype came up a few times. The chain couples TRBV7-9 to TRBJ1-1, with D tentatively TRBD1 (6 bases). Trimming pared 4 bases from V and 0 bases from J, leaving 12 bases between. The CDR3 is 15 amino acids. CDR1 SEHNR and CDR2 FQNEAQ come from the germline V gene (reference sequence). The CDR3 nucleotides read TGTGCCAGCAGCTCAAGACAGGAAATGAACACTGAAGCTTTCTTT. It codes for CASSSRQEMNTEAFF.

CDR3 DNA: TGTGCCAGCAGCCAAGGATTTAAGCGTTTAGTCTCCTACAATGAGCAGTTCTTC. It yields the protein CASSQGFKRLVSYNEQFF. This chain links TRBV14 with TRBJ2-1; no clear D gene. V was cut by 1 base and J by 0 bases, with 16 bases left in between. This CDR3 comprises 18 residues. CDR1 SGHDN and CDR2 FVKESK come from the germline V gene.

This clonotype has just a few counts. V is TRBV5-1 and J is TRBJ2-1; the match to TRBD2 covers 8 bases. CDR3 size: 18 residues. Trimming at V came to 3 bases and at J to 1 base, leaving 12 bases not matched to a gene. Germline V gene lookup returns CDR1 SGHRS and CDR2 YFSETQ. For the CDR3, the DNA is TGCGCCAGCAGCTCTCTTACCAGACTAGCGAGGTCCTACAATGAGCAGTTCTTC. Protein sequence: CASSSLTRLARSYNEQFF.

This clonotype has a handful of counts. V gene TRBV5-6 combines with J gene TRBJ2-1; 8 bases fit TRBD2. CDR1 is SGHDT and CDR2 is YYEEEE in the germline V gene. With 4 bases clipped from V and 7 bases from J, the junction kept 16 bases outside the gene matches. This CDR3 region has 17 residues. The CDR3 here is CASSPQREFDTWNEQFF. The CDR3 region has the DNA TGTGCCAGCAGCCCGCAGCGGGAGTTTGATACTTGGAATGAGCAGTTCTTC. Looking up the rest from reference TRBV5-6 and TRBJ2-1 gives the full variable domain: DAGVTQSPTHLIKTRGQQVTLRCSPKSGHDTVSWYQQALGQGPQFIFQYYEEEERQRGNFPDRFSGHQFPNYSSELNVNALLLGDSALYLCASSPQREFDTWNEQFFGPGTRLTVL.

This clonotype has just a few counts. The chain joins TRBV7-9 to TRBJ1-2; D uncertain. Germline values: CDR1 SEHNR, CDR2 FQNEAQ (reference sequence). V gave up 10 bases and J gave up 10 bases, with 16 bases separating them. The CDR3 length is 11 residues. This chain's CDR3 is CATSSGVSYTF. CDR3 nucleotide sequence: TGTGCCACCTCCAGCGGCGTTTCCTACACCTTC. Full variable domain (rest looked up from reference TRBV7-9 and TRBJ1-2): DTGVSQNPRHKITKRGQNVTFRCDPISEHNRLYWYRQTLGQGPEFLTYFQNEAQLEKSRLLSDRFSAERPKGSFSTLEIQRTEQGDSAMYLCATSSGVSYTFGSGTRLTVV.

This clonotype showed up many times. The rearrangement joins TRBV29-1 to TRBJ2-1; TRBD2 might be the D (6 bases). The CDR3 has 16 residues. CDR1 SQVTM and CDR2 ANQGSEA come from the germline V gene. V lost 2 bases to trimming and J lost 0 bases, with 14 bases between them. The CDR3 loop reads CSVERIAGSSYNEQFF. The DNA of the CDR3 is TGCAGCGTTGAAAGGATCGCGGGGAGCTCCTACAATGAGCAGTTCTTC.

Here the CDR3 reads CASSRRTSDTDTQYF. The DNA of the CDR3 is TGTGCCAGCAGCCGTAGGACTAGCGACACAGATACGCAGTATTTT. V usage is TRBV3-1 and J usage is TRBJ2-3, with 9 positions matching TRBD2. The J segment lost 2 bases and the V segment lost 4 bases, leaving 4 bases of the junction unmatched. CDR1 and CDR2 (germline): LGHDT, YNNKEL (reference sequence). This CDR3 is 15 amino acids long.